These 19 T cell receptor beta chains share one sample of origin, sequenced in a study of shared clonotypes between healthy human individuals. TCRdb's copy holds only in-frame clones and misses some; the assay was immunoSEQ multiplex PCR. The top ten hold 0.3% to 0.45% of the sample, which has some 2,500,000 clones, about 90% seen once. The source material was naive CD4+ T cells from PBMCs. Subset reported: CD45RA+ positively selected. These receptors came from a young man in good health. Some clones in this sample may be carry-over from other donors' samples.

The CDR3 loop reads CASSGQTYEQYF. The DNA of the CDR3 is TGTGCCAGCTCAGGACAGACCTACGAGCAGTACTTC. The V gene is TRBV18, the J gene TRBJ2-5; a weak D match, TRBD1 (6 bases). The J call is in doubt because the DNA end fits TRBJ2-7 better. Germline V CDR1 and CDR2: KGHSH, LQKENI. This CDR3 has 12 residues.

The gene calls are TRBV2 and TRBJ2-2; D ambiguous. Germline V gene sequence: CDR1 SNHLY, CDR2 FYNNEI. V was clipped by 7 bases and J by 7 bases, with 16 bases between them. CDR3 length: 14 amino acids. CDR3: CASNGLVGHGELFF. CDR3 DNA sequence: TGTGCCAGCAACGGGTTAGTCGGGCACGGGGAGCTGTTTTTT.

The chain has TRBV6-5 and TRBJ1-1; no definite D call. Trimming left V 6 bases short and J 2 bases short, with 10 bases between. From germline, CDR1 is MNHEY and CDR2 SVGAGI. The CDR3 loop spans 13 amino acids. The CDR3 loop reads CASRLWGNTEAFF. CDR3 sequence (DNA): TGTGCCAGCAGACTCTGGGGTAACACTGAAGCTTTCTTT.

The gene calls are TRBV7-2 and TRBJ1-2, with a tentative D call TRBD1 (5 bases). The V end lost 5 bases, the J end lost 1 base, and 11 bases lay between the germline ends. The CDR3 is made up of 14 amino acids. Germline V gene lookup returns CDR1 SGHTA and CDR2 FQGNSA. The CDR3 protein is CASSRDVGNYGYTF. CDR3 nucleotide sequence: TGTGCCAGCAGCCGGGACGTTGGTAACTATGGCTACACCTTC.

In this sample, this clone turned up once. The V and J genes are TRBV6-1 and TRBJ2-7; 7 bases are shared with TRBD2. Germline CDR1 and CDR2: MNHNS and SASEGT. This CDR3 is built from 14 residues. Trimming removed 4 bases from V and 2 bases from J; junction bases left unmatched: 5. CDR3 DNA: TGTGCCAGCAGTGTGGCGGGAGAAGCCTACGAGCAGTACTTC. Translation gives CASSVAGEAYEQYF.

This chain uses TRBV2 with TRBJ2-5; the D gene is possibly TRBD2 (6 bases). The ends were cut back, 5 bases at V and 2 bases at J, with 15 bases in the middle. Germline-derived CDR1 and CDR2 are SNHLY and FYNNEI. This CDR3 is 15 amino acids long. The CDR3 protein is CASSPLTGTQETQYF. The CDR3 DNA is TGTGCCAGCAGTCCCCTGACCGGGACTCAAGAGACCCAGTACTTC.

Concerning this clone itself: The sample holds other DNA sequences that translate to the same CDR3. The genes are TRBV5-4 and TRBJ1-2; the D gene is possibly TRBD1 (6 bases). Germline lookup yields CDR1 SGHNT and CDR2 YYREEE (reference sequence). This CDR3 is built from 14 residues. Trimming stripped 0 bases from V and 4 bases from J, with 10 bases between. CDR3 DNA: TGTGCCAGCAGCTTGGTGGGGGCGGGCTATGGCTACACCTTC. Amino acids: CASSLVGAGYGYTF.

Concerning this clone: Other DNA sequences in this specimen translate into the identical CDR3. The chain carries TRBV27 and TRBJ2-3; 11 bases map to TRBD1. Germline V gene lookup returns CDR1 MNHEY and CDR2 SMNVEV (reference sequence). There are 16 residues in the CDR3. V lost 5 bases and J lost 0; bases outside the gene matches: 4. CDR3 in amino acids: CASSPGTGGSTDTQYF. CDR3 DNA sequence: TGTGCCAGCAGTCCGGGGACAGGGGGAAGCACAGATACGCAGTATTTT.

The gene calls are TRBV4-3 and TRBJ1-1; D remains unclear. V was trimmed by 0 bases and J by 7 bases, leaving 9 bases between them. The CDR3 loop spans 13 amino acids. The germline gives CDR1 LGHNA, CDR2 YSLEER. The CDR3 nucleotides read TGCGCCAGCAGCCAAGATGTGTACGGTGAAGCTTTCTTT. Residues: CASSQDVYGEAFF.

The chain joins TRBV5-4 to TRBJ2-1; tentatively, D is TRBD2 (6 bases). Germline V gene lookup returns CDR1 SGHNT and CDR2 YYREEE (reference sequence). The V end lost 0 bases, the J end lost 0 bases, and 10 bases lay between the germline ends. The CDR3 extends over 16 amino acids. CDR3: CASSLVAGSSYNEQFF. The CDR3 DNA follows: TGTGCCAGCAGCTTGGTGGCCGGGAGCTCCTACAATGAGCAGTTCTTC.

This chain connects TRBV28 to TRBJ2-3; 7 bases are shared with TRBD2. Trimming removed 4 bases from V and 3 bases from J; junction bases left unmatched: 13. The CDR3 is made up of 17 amino acids. Germline assignment: CDR1 MDHEN and CDR2 SYDVKM. CDR3 nucleotides: TGTGCCAGCAGTTCACCAATCCAACGGGAGGAAACAGATACGCAGTATTTT. Its protein is CASSSPIQREETDTQYF.

This rearrangement joins TRBV7-3 to TRBJ1-1; TRBD1 might be the D (5 bases). The CDR3 length is 13 residues. Germline assignment: CDR1 SGHTA and CDR2 FQGTGA. V was pared by 2 bases and J by 6 bases, with 10 bases between. CDR3 nucleotide sequence: TGTGCCAGCAGCTTAGGGGGAAGCGCTGAAGCTTTCTTT. Its translation is CASSLGGSAEAFF.

This clone showed up just a few times. The chain recombines TRBV6-5 with TRBJ1-2, with a weak D call TRBD1 (6 bases). Per the germline V gene, CDR1 is MNHEY and CDR2 is SVGAGI. V was cut by 7 bases and J by 6 bases, with 15 bases left in between. The CDR3 length is 13 residues. The chain's CDR3 is CASTDRSPHGYTF. CDR3 sequence (DNA): TGTGCCAGCACCGACAGGTCCCCGCATGGCTACACCTTC.

V is TRBV5-1 and J is TRBJ2-1, with D perhaps assigned TRBD1 or TRBD2 (5 bases each). CDR3 length: 15 residues. Per germline, CDR1 SGHRS and CDR2 YFSETQ. V gave up 4 bases and J gave up 2 bases, with 13 bases separating them. The CDR3 here is CASSPEGLAYNEQFF. CDR3 DNA: TGCGCCAGCAGCCCAGAGGGGCTGGCCTACAATGAGCAGTTCTTC. Using reference TRBV5-1 and TRBJ2-1 for the parts outside the CDR3, the full variable domain is KAGVTQTPRYLIKTRGQQVTLSCSPISGHRSVSWYQQTPGQGLQFLFEYFSETQRNKGNFPGRFSGRQFSNSRSEMNVSTLELGDSALYLCASSPEGLAYNEQFFGPGTRLTVL.

V is TRBV11-1 and J is TRBJ2-7, with no clear D. V was shortened by 3 bases and J by 0 bases, with 15 bases between the two germline ends. Germline V gene lookup returns CDR1 SGHAT and CDR2 FQDESV (reference sequence). The CDR3 runs to 16 residues. The CDR3 sequence is CASSFFPRLSSYEQYF. The DNA for the CDR3 is TGTGCCAGCAGCTTTTTCCCTCGCCTCAGCTCCTACGAGCAGTACTTC.

This clone was observed a single time. The chain uses TRBV29-1 and TRBJ1-1; a possible D gene is TRBD1 (5 bases). Trimming pared 2 bases from V and 6 bases from J, leaving 28 bases between. The CDR3 has 18 amino acids. Germline V gene sequence: CDR1 SQVTM, CDR2 ANQGSEA. The CDR3 DNA reads as TGCAGCGTTGAACAGGGTGCGACACTACCGCCCGGCTCCCCTGAAGCTTTCTTT. This encodes CSVEQGATLPPGSPEAFF.

This chain links TRBV6-5 with TRBJ1-6; no definite D call. The CDR3 totals 15 residues. Trimming removed 6 bases from V and 10 bases from J, with 19 bases in between. Looked up from germline, CDR1 is MNHEY and CDR2 is SVGAGI. The DNA of the CDR3 is TGTGCCAGCAGCCGAACGCGGCTTATAGACTCACCCCTCCACTTT. This codes for CASSRTRLIDSPLHF.

This chain connects TRBV19 to TRBJ2-1, with D possibly matching TRBD1 (5 bases). CDR1 and CDR2 (germline): LNHDA, SQIVND (reference sequence). Trimming removed 3 bases at V and 4 bases at J, with 7 bases between. The CDR3 length is 13 residues. The CDR3 is CASSITGYNEQFF. The CDR3 nucleotides read TGTGCCAGTAGTATCACAGGTTACAATGAGCAGTTCTTC.

This chain connects TRBV5-8 to TRBJ2-7, with 7 bases lining up with TRBD2. The CDR3 is made up of 15 amino acids. In germline, CDR1 is SGHTS, CDR2 YDEGEE. J was trimmed by 5 bases and V by 5 bases; bases with no gene match: 13. The CDR3 here is CASSFEFGGSHEQYF. The CDR3 bases are TGTGCCAGCAGTTTCGAGTTTGGCGGGAGTCACGAGCAGTACTTC.